This T cell receptor (beta chain) was retrieved from a study of blood T cell repertoires in COVID-19. Authors' analysis steps: Scientists estimated how many nucleated cells there were by amplifying reference gene primers. Clones were read by immunoSEQ multiplex PCR, and TCRdb kept only the in-frame ones, dropping some. V and J calls and clone size follow that table, whereas D and trimming were derived from the DNA. Among around 120,000 clones listed, about nine tenths were seen once. V was cut by 5 bases and J by 5 bases, with 9 bases left in between. There are 12 residues in the CDR3. From germline, CDR1 is LGHDT and CDR2 YNNKEL (reference sequence).

This clonotype originated in a woman in her 70s with acute or convalescent COVID-19. The chain is built from TRBV3-1 (or the pseudogene TRBV3-2) and TRBJ1-1; D perhaps matches TRBD1 (5 bases). Sequenced material: peripheral blood. The CDR3 region has the DNA TGTGCCAGCAGCTCCCAGGGTACTGAAGCTTTCTTT. This sequence encodes CASSSQGTEAFF.